This T cell receptor (beta chain) was obtained from a study of human T cells and chemical hapten exposure (dated by TCRdb to 2020 to 2023). With regard to the full study: For sensitization, 2% DPC in acetone was applied to an approximately 2 cm by approximately 2 cm area of upper inner arm skin. Libraries were combined into a pool for sequencing, and differences in TCR yield between samples came mainly from small differences in library volumes within the pool. Throughout the roughly 24-week study period, patients were also given weekly therapeutic DPC doses on the scalp. In alopecia patients, the study followed how the peripheral blood TCR repertoire changed in vivo over primary and secondary sensitization to diphenylcyclopropenone (DPC), a hapten. Approximately 30 alopecia patients provided blood for TCR sequencing at one to four time points (pre-sensitization, 2, 6 and 24 weeks). Patch testing on the upper back used Finn chambers containing 0.01% DPC, with scoring done after 6 days according to International Contact Dermatitis Research Group standards. Patient blood was sampled pre-sensitization (week 0) and at 2, 6 and about 24 weeks after DPC sensitization. Alopecia areata with under or over 50% scalp involvement, alopecia totalis and alopecia universalis were represented in the patient cohort, which was mostly female. Paper-wide results and their limitations: The number of PT1 expanded TCRs positively correlated with patch test score, significant at thresholds 8, 16 and 32 but not 4. The number of TCRs above 1 in 1000 frequency did not change with DPC sensitization; there was no evidence of global repertoire structure alterations. Significantly more large CDR3 similarity clusters were formed by expanded TCRs than by pre-sensitization or healthy control sets, consistent with antigen-driven responses. Alopecia, a presumed autoimmune disease, was present in all patients, so the immune response of the patients might differ from that of healthy individuals. After repeated subsampling, the strength of the expansion versus patch-test correlation and the threshold at which it became significant changed.

Reading the label with the study, this specimen's time point is: pre-sensitization, week 0. The treatment or condition label here, explained by the study, means: therapeutic diphenylcyclopropenone sensitization with weekly scalp DPC. At every patch-test visit, the blood draw took place before the patch test was put on. Patients were eligible if aged 18 to 70, diagnosed with alopecia and judged suitable for DPC therapy, and pregnant patients were excluded. Unfractionated whole blood was collected in Tempus Blood RNA tubes, and total RNA was extracted from that blood. Points on this clonotype: Its antigen is unknown. No clone much larger than this one lies a single base away; base qualities are absent.

Library preparation was by RACE. The instrument was a NextSeq 500. During library preparation, unique molecular identifiers were attached to individual cDNA molecules so that TCRs could be counted quantitatively and reproducibly. For every blood RNA sample, sequencing covered both the TCR alpha and TCR beta chains. On the authors' methods: Samples had a median of roughly 99,000 TCRs, with a range from about 23,224 to 690,600. V, J and CDR3 annotation of the TCR reads was performed with the Decombinator software suite. For PS versus PT1 abundance plots, all samples were subsampled to the same number of TCRs (28,000). TCRs were defined as expanded if absent before sensitization and observed at least eight times at the 2-week time point. The public reads were run again by TCRdb, first through fastp at Q25 and then through MiXCR, and only productive beta chains were kept. For every CDR3 protein sequence, its rows merge into one entry that carries the most common genes and DNA. In this record, the V and J calls reflect TCRdb's handling and not the investigators' own analysis. The table for this sample lists about 120,000 distinct CDR3 sequences; approximately 12% of them were counted only once. The top ten clones comprise roughly 2.8% of the sample.

Trimming removed 7 bases from V and 3 bases from J, leaving 16 bases between the germline ends. The CDR3 numbers 15 residues from cysteine through phenylalanine. Only CDR3 DNA remains: 45 bases, in frame from the first base. The germline V gene encodes CDR1 MDHEN and CDR2 SYDVKM. The sequences come from whole blood, collected in connection with sensitization to the hapten diphenylcyclopropenone (DPC). This clonotype was obtained from a woman in her late teens or twenties with alopecia areata. Some clones in this sample may be carry-over from other donors' samples. The rearranged segments are TRBV28 and TRBJ1-5, and TRBD1 may be the D gene, going by 5 matching bases. In nucleotide form, the sequence is TGTGCCAGCACCCGACAGCCGAAGACCAATCAGCCCCAGCATTTT. This translates into CASTRQPKTNQPQHF.